Shown below are 30 T cell receptor beta chains from a single sample sequenced in a study of CXCR3-negative and CXCR3-positive naive CD8 T cells. These receptors lack a known antigen. Study conclusions and caveats: CXCR3-negative naive cells had less hydrophobic TRB CDR3s than did CXCR3-positive naive cells.

5' RACE with UMI labels generated the TRB cDNA libraries. TCRdb re-called the 5' RACE reads and gives one entry per CDR3 protein, without DNA. The sample table includes some 130,000 distinct CDR3 sequences. Sequencing was performed on naive CXCR3+ CD8+ T cells from blood. Subset described: CD45RO-CCR7+CD27+CD95- naive CD8+ T cells expressing CXCR3 (TNR3+). These receptors came from a human donor in good health. Some clones in this sample may be carry-over from other donors' samples.

V is TRBV7-9 and J is TRBJ2-2. CDR1 is SEHNR and CDR2 is FQNEAQ in the germline V gene (reference sequence). The CDR3 contains 13 residues. CDR3 amino acids: CASSQPLPGELFF.

This chain links TRBV28 with TRBJ2-3; without DNA, the TCRdb call of TRBD1 cannot be checked. CDR1 and CDR2 (germline): MDHEN, SYDVKM. The CDR3 sequence is 16 residues long. CDR3 residues: CASSPPTGVQRDTQYF.

The CDR3 loop reads CASSPGTGGIQTQYF. V usage is TRBV6-5 and J usage is TRBJ2-5; no DNA is available, so the TRBD1 call from TCRdb remains unchecked. The CDR3 consists of 15 residues. CDR1 is MNHEY, CDR2 SVGAGI, per germline.

The rearrangement joins TRBV12-3 or TRBV12-4 to TRBJ2-5. The CDR3 has 14 residues. The CDR3 spells CASSLVGTGETQYF.

The chain is built from TRBV12-3 or TRBV12-4 and TRBJ2-7. This CDR3 has 15 residues. The CDR3 sequence: CASRQSGVQPYEQYF.

The J gene is TRBJ2-3, the V gene TRBV28. CDR1 is MDHEN and CDR2 is SYDVKM in the germline V gene. CDR3 length equals 13 residues. CDR3 amino acids: CASSLLQTDTQYF.

The J gene is TRBJ2-1, the V gene TRBV20-1. The CDR3 contains 11 residues. Germline CDR1 and CDR2: DFQATT and SNEGSKA (reference sequence). The CDR3 sequence: CSARFYNEQFF.

J is TRBJ2-7 and V is TRBV20-1; TCRdb picks TRBD1, but there is no DNA to check that call. Germline V gives CDR1 DFQATT, CDR2 SNEGSKA (reference sequence). CDR3 length: 15 amino acids. CDR3 residues: CSAREGWGNAYEQYF.

This chain links TRBV2 with TRBJ2-3; TCRdb proposes TRBD1, but this gene call is untestable without DNA. Germline-derived CDR1 and CDR2 are SNHLY and FYNNEI. The CDR3 loop spans 15 amino acids. CDR3 in amino acids: CASSDFRDGGDTQYF.

This chain uses TRBV7-2 with TRBJ2-2. The CDR3 has 11 amino acids. Per the germline V gene, CDR1 is SGHTA and CDR2 is FQGNSA. The CDR3 is CASSTTGELFF.

V gene TRBV6-5 combines with J gene TRBJ1-1; without DNA, the TCRdb call of TRBD1 cannot be checked. There are 16 residues in the CDR3. Germline CDR1 is MNHEY and CDR2 is SVGAGI. CDR3 sequence: CASSRLGGASNTEAFF.

This rearrangement joins TRBV20-1 to TRBJ2-7; the TRBD2 assignment by TCRdb is unverifiable without DNA. Germline V lookup: CDR1 DFQATT, CDR2 SNEGSKA (reference sequence). CDR3 size: 12 residues. The CDR3 here is CSATGTLYEQYF.

The chain joins TRBV28 to TRBJ2-1. This CDR3 spans 16 amino acids. Per germline, CDR1 MDHEN and CDR2 SYDVKM. CDR3 residues: CASSFPYDLRYNEQFF.

V usage is TRBV29-1 and J usage is TRBJ2-1; there is no DNA to check the TCRdb D call of TRBD1. CDR3 length: 14 residues. Germline V gives CDR1 SQVTM, CDR2 ANQGSEA. The CDR3 loop reads CSVEIQGARNEQFF.

This sequence joins TRBV27 and TRBJ2-5. Per germline, CDR1 MNHEY and CDR2 SMNVEV (reference sequence). CDR3 length equals 13 residues. This chain's CDR3 is CASKDTNQETQYF.

This chain connects TRBV7-6 to TRBJ1-6. Germline assignment: CDR1 SGHVS and CDR2 FNYEAQ. The CDR3 runs 13 residues. The CDR3 region is CAISLDTNSPLHF.

The chain is built from TRBV6-5 and TRBJ2-1; TCRdb lists TRBD2, though no DNA is available to test this call. The CDR3 loop spans 17 amino acids. Germline-derived CDR1 and CDR2 are MNHEY and SVGAGI. CDR3: CASSYDRASGGANEQFF.

V and J are TRBV6-5 and TRBJ2-1; TCRdb picks TRBD2, but there is no DNA to check that call. Per germline, CDR1 MNHEY and CDR2 SVGAGI. The CDR3 length is 13 residues. CDR3 protein: CASRLRRDGEQFF.

The chain links TRBV7-9 to TRBJ2-3. CDR3 length: 14 amino acids. The germline gives CDR1 SEHNR, CDR2 FQNEAQ (reference sequence). The CDR3 here is CASSARSRPDTQYF.

The chain recombines TRBV28 with TRBJ2-2. CDR3 length: 19 residues. Germline values: CDR1 MDHEN, CDR2 SYDVKM. CDR3: CASSLLVASAASNTGELFF.

The J gene is TRBJ2-1, the V gene TRBV5-1; TCRdb gives TRBD2 as the D gene, but with no DNA this cannot be confirmed. The CDR3 sequence is 13 residues long. The germline V gene encodes CDR1 SGHRS and CDR2 YFSETQ. This CDR3 reads CASSLEPADEQFF.

The chain uses TRBV20-1 and TRBJ2-7; the TCRdb call, TRBD2, lacks DNA for checking. Looked up from germline, CDR1 is DFQATT and CDR2 is SNEGSKA (reference sequence). The CDR3 spans 17 residues. CDR3 residues: CSARDPIRAAGIYEQYF.

The V gene is TRBV12-3 or TRBV12-4, the J gene TRBJ2-7. This CDR3 comprises 12 residues. The chain's CDR3 is CASSFTYYEQYF.

This chain connects TRBV7-2 to TRBJ2-7. The CDR3 spans 13 residues. CDR1 and CDR2 (germline): SGHTA, FQGNSA. The CDR3 sequence is CASSLTQNYEQYF.

The V call is TRBV29-1, the J call TRBJ1-2. From germline, CDR1 is SQVTM and CDR2 ANQGSEA. This CDR3 comprises 13 residues. CDR3 sequence: CSVEDRTEYGYTF.

The V and J genes are TRBV5-1 and TRBJ2-7; TCRdb calls TRBD1, which cannot be checked without DNA. The CDR3 contains 15 residues. Per germline, CDR1 SGHRS and CDR2 YFSETQ. CDR3 sequence reads: CASSLEQGSVYEQYF. The full variable domain, its missing parts supplied by reference TRBV5-1 and TRBJ2-7, is KAGVTQTPRYLIKTRGQQVTLSCSPISGHRSVSWYQQTPGQGLQFLFEYFSETQRNKGNFPGRFSGRQFSNSRSEMNVSTLELGDSALYLCASSLEQGSVYEQYFGPGTRLTVT.

The V call is TRBV13, the J call TRBJ2-7; TCRdb outputs TRBD2, but without DNA this stays unchecked. CDR3 length: 14 amino acids. In germline, CDR1 is PRHDT, CDR2 FYEKMQ (reference sequence). CDR3 region: CASSSEAAGIEQYF.

The chain joins TRBV27 to TRBJ1-2. Germline V gene sequence: CDR1 MNHEY, CDR2 SMNVEV (reference sequence). The CDR3 sequence is 13 residues long. The CDR3 loop reads CASSFSGNYGYTF.

V usage is TRBV27 and J usage is TRBJ1-2; TCRdb indicates TRBD1, and absent DNA this call remains unverified. The germline V gene has CDR1 MNHEY and CDR2 SMNVEV (reference sequence). The CDR3 contains 18 residues. The CDR3 protein is CASRGGTVINSANYGYTF.

The chain uses TRBV13 and TRBJ1-1. The CDR3 has 11 amino acids. Germline V gene data show CDR1 as PRHDT and CDR2 as FYEKMQ (reference sequence). Here the CDR3 reads CASSFLQKAFF.